This TCR beta chain was identified in a study of human T cells and chemical hapten exposure. Study findings and constraints: Sensitizing to DPC left TCRs with a frequency above 1 in 1000 unaltered.

For this clonotype: Its antigen is not identified. Given a much more abundant clone one base away, this may be a read error.

The CDR3 is 14 residues long. CDR1 and CDR2 (germline): SNHLY, FYNNEI. Individual cDNA molecules each carried unique molecular identifiers attached by the library. A single record per CDR3 protein comes from TCRdb applying MiXCR to the RACE reads. The sample has roughly 130,000 distinct CDR3 sequences; approximately 9.5% are singletons. Time point here: healthy volunteer bleed at 2 weeks. RNA extraction used unfractionated whole blood as the source of total RNA. The TCR was taken from a male donor in good health. Some clones in this sample may be carry-over from other donors' samples. The sample consisted of whole blood. The chain recombines TRBV2 with TRBJ2-1, with 11 bases that match TRBD2. DNA of the CDR3: TGTGCCAGCAGGACTAGCGGGGATTACAATAAGCAGTTCTTC. Amino acids: CASRTSGDYNKQFF.